Sequencing of this T cell receptor beta chain was carried out in a study of a mutant IDH1 vaccine in newly diagnosed glioma. The CDR3 is made up of 15 amino acids. From germline, CDR1 is SGHKS and CDR2 YYEKEE (reference sequence). V shed 2 bases and J 3 bases; nucleotides not matched to a gene: 3. Sequencing used immunoSEQ multiplex PCR; TCRdb keeps in-frame clones, though not all of them. The repertoire holds about 56,000 clones, with about 79% as singletons. On this clone itself: Its matching antigen is unknown.

Time point described: week 47, end of study. The study gave 300 ug of mutant IDH1 20-mer peptide per vaccine dose, with topical imiquimod. The chain carries TRBV5-5 and TRBJ1-5, with 9 positions matching TRBD1. The sequence came from a man aged 50 to 60 with glioma. This sample comprised PBMCs, obtained from a glioma patient whose treatment included an IDH1 peptide vaccine. In DNA, the CDR3 is TGTGCCAGCAGCTTATGGACAGGGGACAATCAGCCCCAGCATTTT. Translating gives CASSLWTGDNQPQHF.